Listed here are 23 T cell receptor beta chains from one sample, sequenced in a study of T cell responses to AZD1222 COVID-19 vaccine. Repertoires were generated with immunoSEQ multiplex PCR, while TCRdb's copy carries only in-frame clones and drops some. This sample has over 100,000 clones, with 80% to 90% found just once. The material was peripheral blood, obtained on day 0 of AZD1222 vaccination. Receptors were obtained from an adult in good health.

This chain links TRBV9 with TRBJ2-7, with D unclear. Per germline, CDR1 SGDLS and CDR2 YYNGEE. The CDR3 is made up of 13 amino acids. With 1 base removed from V and 6 bases from J, the gap between germline ends came to 11 bases. CDR3 residues: CASSVIVGSEQYF. The CDR3 region has the DNA TGTGCCAGCAGCGTAATTGTGGGATCCGAGCAGTACTTC.

This clone was picked up one time. This chain joins TRBV28 and TRBJ2-2; TRBD2 matches 8 bases. Germline CDR1 MDHEN, CDR2 SYDVKM. Germline trimming cut 4 bases from V and 6 bases from J; bases unmatched to any gene: 16. The CDR3 runs to 18 residues. This CDR3 reads CASSSLPGRPAGAGELFF. The DNA for the CDR3 is TGTGCCAGCAGTTCCCTGCCCGGGCGGCCAGCGGGGGCCGGGGAGCTGTTTTTT.

The table lists this clone with many counts. The V gene is TRBV5-1, the J gene TRBJ1-2, with 7 positions matching TRBD1. With V trimmed by 0 bases and J by 6 bases, 8 bases remained unmatched. From germline, CDR1 is SGHRS and CDR2 YFSETQ. The CDR3 length is 15 residues. For the CDR3, the DNA is TGCGCCAGCAGCTTGGAGGGACAGCGGAGGGATGGCTACACCTTC. Translating it yields CASSLEGQRRDGYTF.

The rearrangement links TRBV15 to TRBJ1-6; D not resolved. Germline assignment: CDR1 LNHNV and CDR2 YYDKDF (reference sequence). This CDR3 contains 17 residues. V lost 1 base to trimming and J lost 5 bases, with 15 bases between them. In DNA form, the CDR3 reads TGTGCCACCAGCAGAGTTAGTACAGCGTCAAATAATTCACCCCTCCACTTT. It codes for CATSRVSTASNNSPLHF.

The chain recombines TRBV27 with TRBJ2-1; possibly TRBD2 for D (5 bases). CDR1 is MNHEY, CDR2 SMNVEV, per germline (reference sequence). V was shortened by 6 bases and J by 5 bases, with 20 bases between the two germline ends. CDR3 size: 16 residues. CDR3: CASSPPPSLGHNEQFF. The CDR3 nucleotides are TGTGCCAGCAGCCCACCCCCTAGCCTTGGACACAATGAGCAGTTCTTC.

This clone was observed a handful of times. The chain employs TRBV2 and TRBJ1-2; D gene uncertain. CDR1 and CDR2 (germline): SNHLY, FYNNEI. Trimming left V 2 bases short and J 11 bases short, with 15 bases between. The CDR3 is made up of 13 amino acids. The CDR3 loop is CASSETPTPGYTF. CDR3 DNA sequence: TGTGCCAGCAGTGAAACGCCAACACCGGGGTACACCTTC.

This clone was seen just once. V usage is TRBV5-1 and J usage is TRBJ2-1; 8 bases agree with TRBD2. V trimming: 4 bases; J trimming: 5 bases; junction bases outside the gene matches: 5. This CDR3 is built from 14 residues. Germline V gene data show CDR1 as SGHRS and CDR2 as YFSETQ. The CDR3 protein is CASSPTGGNNEQFF. Here the CDR3 DNA reads TGCGCCAGCAGCCCCACGGGAGGGAACAATGAGCAGTTCTTC. The variable domain in full, with the rest retrieved from reference TRBV5-1 and TRBJ2-1, is KAGVTQTPRYLIKTRGQQVTLSCSPISGHRSVSWYQQTPGQGLQFLFEYFSETQRNKGNFPGRFSGRQFSNSRSEMNVSTLELGDSALYLCASSPTGGNNEQFFGPGTRLTVL.

The V call is TRBV28, the J call TRBJ1-2; D gene uncertain. Germline CDR1 reads MDHEN; CDR2 reads SYDVKM. The length of the CDR3 is 13 residues. Trimming left V 5 bases short and J 8 bases short, with 15 bases between. CDR3 nucleotide sequence: TGTGCCAGCAGTGGTCATGGTCAGCCGGGCTACACCTTC. It encodes CASSGHGQPGYTF.

CDR3 DNA: TGTGCCAGCAGCACCGGGCTGGGGGAAGATACGCAGTATTTT. This sequence encodes CASSTGLGEDTQYF. The chain recombines TRBV5-6 with TRBJ2-3; D assignment may be TRBD1 or TRBD2 (5 bases each). The CDR3 is made up of 14 amino acids. Germline loops: CDR1 SGHDT, CDR2 YYEEEE. Trimming left V 4 bases short and J 5 bases short, with 14 bases between. Full variable domain (outside the CDR3, taken from reference TRBV5-6 and TRBJ2-3): DAGVTQSPTHLIKTRGQQVTLRCSPKSGHDTVSWYQQALGQGPQFIFQYYEEEERQRGNFPDRFSGHQFPNYSSELNVNALLLGDSALYLCASSTGLGEDTQYFGPGTRLTVL.

V gene TRBV7-8 combines with J gene TRBJ1-5, with D possibly matching TRBD1 (5 bases). The CDR3 spans 14 residues. Germline V gene sequence: CDR1 SGHVS, CDR2 FQNEAQ. Trimming stripped 3 bases from V and 7 bases from J, with 13 bases between. CDR3 sequence reads: CASSFPGRGQPQHF. The CDR3 DNA follows: TGTGCCAGCAGCTTTCCAGGGCGAGGGCAGCCCCAGCATTTT.

The chain employs TRBV4-1 and TRBJ2-7; tentatively, D is TRBD1 (6 bases). Trimming shortened V by 5 bases and J by 5 bases, and 16 bases separated the two germline ends. This CDR3 has 14 residues. Germline assignment: CDR1 MGHRA and CDR2 YSYEKL. The CDR3 region is CASSAGWAGDEQYF. CDR3 sequence (DNA): TGCGCCAGCAGCGCAGGATGGGCAGGGGACGAGCAGTACTTC.

The chain joins TRBV5-5 to TRBJ1-2, with D unclear. Trimming cost V 3 bases and J 8 bases, with 8 bases left between them. Looked up from germline, CDR1 is SGHKS and CDR2 is YYEKEE (reference sequence). The CDR3 contains 11 residues. The CDR3 sequence is CASSSVGGYTF. CDR3 nucleotide sequence: TGTGCCAGCAGCTCGGTTGGGGGCTACACCTTC.

V and J are TRBV5-1 and TRBJ2-5, with no clear D. Germline CDR1 SGHRS, CDR2 YFSETQ. Deletions cut 0 bases from V and 1 base from J, with 1 base between. The CDR3 has 12 amino acids. For the CDR3, the DNA is TGCGCCAGCAGCTTGGCCCAAGAGACCCAGTACTTC. Amino acid sequence: CASSLAQETQYF.

V usage is TRBV5-6 and J usage is TRBJ1-1; TRBD1 is a possible D gene (5 bases). CDR1 is SGHDT, CDR2 YYEEEE, per germline. The CDR3 consists of 15 residues. Trimming cost V 0 bases and J 6 bases, with 15 bases left between them. The DNA of the CDR3 is TGTGCCAGCAGCTTGGTCTTGGGGGGGAAATCTGAAGCTTTCTTT. Its protein is CASSLVLGGKSEAFF.

V usage is TRBV24-1 and J usage is TRBJ2-3; the D is unclear. Germline V gives CDR1 KGHDR, CDR2 SFDVKD. Trimming shortened V by 2 bases and J by 4 bases, and 15 bases separated the two germline ends. This CDR3 spans 16 amino acids. DNA of the CDR3: TGTGCCACCAGTGATTCCCATCCTTCCGCCGCAGATACGCAGTATTTT. It translates to CATSDSHPSAADTQYF.

V is TRBV6-2 or TRBV6-3 and J is TRBJ1-2, with D tentatively TRBD1 (5 bases). Trimming cost V 2 bases and J 4 bases, with 11 bases left between them. CDR1 is MNHEY and CDR2 is SVGEGT in the germline V gene. The CDR3 has 14 residues. The CDR3 sequence: CASSYLTASYGYTF. The CDR3 DNA follows: TGTGCCAGCAGTTACCTGACAGCCTCCTATGGCTACACCTTC.

CDR3 in amino acids: CASSLPGQVTNYGYTF. CDR3 bases: TGTGCCAGCAGTTTACCTGGACAGGTTACTAACTATGGCTACACCTTC. V usage is TRBV28 and J usage is TRBJ1-2; TRBD1 agrees at 7 bases. The CDR3 loop spans 16 amino acids. Germline V lookup: CDR1 MDHEN, CDR2 SYDVKM. Unmatched junction bases numbered 6, after V lost 2 bases and J lost 0 bases.

The V and J genes are TRBV12-3 or TRBV12-4 and TRBJ2-2; 7 bases line up with TRBD1. This CDR3 has 13 amino acids. V trimming: 3 bases; J trimming: 7 bases; junction bases outside the gene matches: 2. The CDR3 nucleotides are TGTGCCAGCAGTTTCGACAGGGTCGGGGAGCTGTTTTTT. Residues: CASSFDRVGELFF.

The chain links TRBV4-3 to TRBJ1-4, with TRBD1 as a possible D gene (5 bases). Germline V lookup: CDR1 LGHNA, CDR2 YSLEER. Trimming took off 0 bases at V and 8 bases at J, with 22 bases between the two ends. The CDR3 extends over 18 amino acids. The CDR3 region has the DNA TGCGCCAGCAGCCAAGATCGCGCGACAGCTCGACTGGGGGAAAAACTGTTTTTT. This translates into CASSQDRATARLGEKLFF.

The chain joins TRBV5-6 to TRBJ1-1; D uncertain. The CDR3 totals 11 residues. Trimming left V 2 bases short and J 5 bases short, with 4 bases between. The germline V gene has CDR1 SGHDT and CDR2 YYEEEE. This CDR3 is CASSFWTEAFF. The CDR3 DNA reads as TGTGCCAGCAGCTTTTGGACTGAAGCTTTCTTT.

This rearrangement joins TRBV7-9 to TRBJ1-5, with TRBD1 identical over 9 bases. The CDR3 extends over 15 amino acids. Germline CDR1 SEHNR, CDR2 FQNEAQ (reference sequence). With 5 bases clipped from V and 1 base from J, the junction kept 3 bases outside the gene matches. The CDR3 coding sequence is TGTGCCAGCAGCCCAGGGACAGGGAGCAATCAGCCCCAGCATTTT. This encodes CASSPGTGSNQPQHF.

V gene TRBV19 combines with J gene TRBJ1-2; 7 bases are a match to TRBD1. The CDR3 has 15 residues. Germline CDR1 LNHDA, CDR2 SQIVND (reference sequence). V lost 5 bases to trimming and J lost 3 bases; unmatched junction nucleotides: 9. The CDR3 DNA reads as TGTGCCAGTAGTCGATTGGCAGGGGGAGACTATGGCTACACCTTC. It yields the protein CASSRLAGGDYGYTF.

This chain uses TRBV7-6 with TRBJ2-7; D call uncertain. This CDR3 has 17 amino acids. The V gene lost 5 bases and the J gene lost 5 bases, with 25 bases spanning the gap. Germline CDR1 reads SGHVS; CDR2 reads FNYEAQ. The CDR3 loop reads CASSRPPLPVFRDEQYF. CDR3 DNA sequence: TGTGCCAGCAGCCGTCCCCCATTACCAGTCTTTCGGGACGAGCAGTACTTC.